Below, one T cell receptor beta chain is given with its context. Its matching antigen is unknown. One entry per CDR3 protein, without DNA, is what TCRdb gives after re-calling the 5' RACE reads. The listing contains fewer than 400,000 distinct CDR3 sequences. This entry is derived from a study of T cells expressing NK-cell markers. Study as a whole: In sorted CD3+CD56+NKG2C+, CD3+CD56+NKG2C- and CD3+CD56-NKG2C+ T cells, TCR beta repertoires were obtained.

The study's findings and limits: Questions lingered over whether expanded NKG2C+ T cell clones were HCMV-specific. Dominant NKG2C+ clonotypes accounted for about 1.0-8% of CD8+ T cells in 5 to 7 donors.

Sequenced material: blood T cells: a sorted CD56 or NKG2C T cell subset, CD4+ or CD8+ T cells, or bulk PBMC T cells (not recorded which). The clonotype was recovered from a woman aged 50 to 65 in good health.

The CDR3 protein is CSAEGPSGRADTQYF. V gene TRBV20-1 combines with J gene TRBJ2-3; TCRdb's assignment of TRBD2 cannot be checked, as there is no DNA. CDR1 is DFQATT and CDR2 is SNEGSKA in the germline V gene (reference sequence). The CDR3 contains 15 residues.